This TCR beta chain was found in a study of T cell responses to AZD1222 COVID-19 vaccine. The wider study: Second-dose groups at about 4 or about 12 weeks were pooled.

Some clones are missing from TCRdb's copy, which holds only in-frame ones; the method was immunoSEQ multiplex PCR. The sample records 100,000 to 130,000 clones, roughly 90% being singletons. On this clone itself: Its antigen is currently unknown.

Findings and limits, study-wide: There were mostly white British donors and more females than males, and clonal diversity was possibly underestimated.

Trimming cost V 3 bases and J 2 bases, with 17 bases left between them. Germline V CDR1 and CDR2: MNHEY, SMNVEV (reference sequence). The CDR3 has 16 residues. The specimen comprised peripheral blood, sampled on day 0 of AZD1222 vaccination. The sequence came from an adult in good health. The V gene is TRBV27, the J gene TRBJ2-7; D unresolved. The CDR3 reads CASSFQLDHYAYEQYF. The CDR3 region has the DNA TGTGCCAGCAGTTTCCAACTTGACCATTATGCCTACGAGCAGTACTTC.